The 15 T cell receptor beta chains below were found in one sample sequenced in a study of blood T cell repertoires in COVID-19. Clones were sequenced by immunoSEQ multiplex PCR, and TCRdb holds only the in-frame ones, with some missing. The data hold fewer than 40,000 clones, with 70% to 80% observed a single time. Material: peripheral blood. All receptors derive from a man aged 80 or over with acute or convalescent COVID-19.

This clone was observed a few times. The chain uses TRBV7-9 and TRBJ1-1; 10 bases match TRBD1. The ends lost 5 bases at V and 2 bases at J; junction bases unmatched: 2. From germline, CDR1 is SEHNR and CDR2 FQNEAQ (reference sequence). The CDR3 extends over 14 amino acids. The CDR3 loop is CASSRTGGNTEAFF. CDR3 in DNA: TGTGCCAGCAGCCGGACAGGGGGAAACACTGAAGCTTTCTTT.

The genes are TRBV18 and TRBJ2-1, with a weak D call TRBD1 (6 bases). Trimming took off 10 bases at V and 5 bases at J, with 21 bases between the two ends. The germline gives CDR1 KGHSH, CDR2 LQKENI. This CDR3 has 15 amino acids. Here the CDR3 reads CATKQGSRAHNEQFF. The DNA of the CDR3 is TGTGCCACCAAACAGGGCTCTCGGGCTCACAATGAGCAGTTCTTC.

J is TRBJ2-2 and V is TRBV3-1 (or the pseudogene TRBV3-2); D remains unclear. Trimming stripped 8 bases from V and 7 bases from J, with 17 bases between. Per the germline V gene, CDR1 is LGHDT and CDR2 is YNNKEL (reference sequence). This CDR3 has 14 residues. CDR3 sequence: CASPRERLGGELFF. The CDR3 nucleotides are TGTGCCAGCCCCCGTGAAAGACTCGGCGGGGAGCTGTTTTTT.

In DNA, the CDR3 is TGTGCCAGCAGTGTCGTAACTAGTTTCGATACGCAGTATTTT. It encodes CASSVVTSFDTQYF. The chain links TRBV6-1 to TRBJ2-3, with a tentative D call TRBD2 (5 bases). Germline V gene lookup returns CDR1 MNHNS and CDR2 SASEGT. This CDR3 is 14 amino acids long. Trimming removed 4 bases at V and 6 bases at J, with 14 bases between.

This clone is deemed medium-sized. V usage is TRBV5-4 and J usage is TRBJ2-2; D remains ambiguous. The CDR3 covers 14 residues. Looked up from germline, CDR1 is SGHNT and CDR2 is YYREEE (reference sequence). The V end was cut by 6 bases, the J end by 4 bases, with 13 bases between. In DNA, the CDR3 is TGTGCCAGCACCAATCGCCCGGGCACCGGGGAGCTGTTTTTT. Translating it yields CASTNRPGTGELFF.

This chain joins TRBV5-1 and TRBJ2-1; tentative D call: TRBD2 (5 bases). This CDR3 spans 15 amino acids. V was cut by 3 bases and J by 9 bases, with 19 bases left in between. Germline CDR1 and CDR2: SGHRS and YFSETQ. Here the CDR3 reads CASSSGLLGSGEQFF. The CDR3 DNA reads as TGCGCCAGCAGCTCGGGCCTACTAGGGTCGGGTGAGCAGTTCTTC.

This sequence joins TRBV14 and TRBJ2-1, with TRBD2 identical over 7 bases. J gave up 10 bases and V 4 bases, and 13 bases lay outside the gene matches. Germline lookup yields CDR1 SGHDN and CDR2 FVKESK. The CDR3 contains 15 residues. The CDR3 nucleotides are TGTGCCAGCAGCCCGTTGGGGACTAACGGCAAGGAGCAGTTCTTC. Translated, it gives CASSPLGTNGKEQFF.

The V gene is TRBV30, the J gene TRBJ2-4; a possible D gene is TRBD1 (6 bases). CDR1 GTSNPN and CDR2 SVGIG come from the germline V gene (reference sequence). The CDR3 consists of 15 residues. Trimming left V 8 bases short and J 9 bases short, with 26 bases between. The CDR3 coding sequence is TGTGCCCTCGACCGGGGCAGGGCTGAAGGGGGCATTCAGTACTTC. Translating gives CALDRGRAEGGIQYF. The complete variable domain, with remaining parts taken from reference TRBV30 and TRBJ2-4, reads SQTIHQWPATLVQPVGSPLSLECTVEGTSNPNLYWYRQAAGRGLQLLFYSVGIGQISSEVPQNLSASRPQDRQFILSSKKLLLSDSGFYLCALDRGRAEGGIQYFGAGTRLSVL.

The V gene is TRBV18, the J gene TRBJ1-1; perhaps TRBD1 as D (5 bases). The CDR3 loop spans 18 amino acids. In germline, CDR1 is KGHSH, CDR2 LQKENI. V was trimmed by 2 bases and J by 1 base, leaving 20 bases between them. CDR3 loop: CASSPSEGAADKNTEAFF. CDR3 nucleotide sequence: TGTGCCAGCTCACCATCGGAAGGGGCAGCCGATAAGAACACTGAAGCTTTCTTT.

V and J are TRBV21-1 and TRBJ2-6; the table names TRBD1, a call not compared with the DNA. TRBV21-1 is a listed pseudogene. The CDR3 runs 15 residues. CDR3 in DNA: TGTGCCAGCAGCGCCAGGGTGAGAGGGGCCAACGTCCTGACTTTC. Translated, it gives CASSARVRGANVLTF.

This chain joins TRBV12-3 or TRBV12-4 and TRBJ1-2; D may be TRBD1 (5 bases). The germline V and J ends were trimmed by 3 bases and 4 bases, with 9 bases remaining between them. The CDR3 contains 13 residues. The CDR3 sequence: CASSLPGGYGYTF. CDR3 sequence (DNA): TGTGCCAGCAGTTTGCCCGGGGGCTATGGCTACACCTTC.

This chain connects TRBV2 to TRBJ1-3; no reliable D call. Germline V lookup: CDR1 SNHLY, CDR2 FYNNEI. The CDR3 is 13 amino acids. Trimming took off 3 bases at V and 4 bases at J, with 7 bases between the two ends. The DNA for the CDR3 is TGTGCCAGCAGTGACCCCGTGGGAAACACCATATATTTT. Amino acids: CASSDPVGNTIYF.

The chain has TRBV3-1 (or the pseudogene TRBV3-2) and TRBJ2-2; 8 positions agree with TRBD1. From germline, CDR1 is LGHDT and CDR2 YNNKEL (reference sequence). V lost 1 base and J lost 8; bases outside the gene matches: 6. The CDR3 consists of 15 residues. The CDR3 loop reads CASSQGTGSKGELFF. CDR3 coding DNA: TGTGCCAGCAGCCAAGGGACAGGGTCGAAAGGGGAGCTGTTTTTT.

The chain combines TRBV6-6 with TRBJ1-6; 9 nucleotides align to TRBD1. J was trimmed by 0 bases and V by 5 bases; bases with no gene match: 5. This CDR3 is 17 amino acids long. Germline CDR1 MNHNY, CDR2 SVGAGI (reference sequence). Here the CDR3 reads CASSRGQGSSYNSPLHF. The CDR3 DNA sequence: TGTGCCAGCAGTCGCGGACAGGGGAGCTCCTATAATTCACCCCTCCACTTT.

V gene TRBV3-1 (or the pseudogene TRBV3-2) combines with J gene TRBJ1-2; 7 bases align to TRBD1. J gave up 3 bases and V 3 bases, and 7 bases lay outside the gene matches. This CDR3 spans 15 amino acids. Germline loops: CDR1 LGHDT, CDR2 YNNKEL (reference sequence). CDR3 nucleotides: TGTGCCAGCAGCCACAGGACAGGCCGCTACTATGGCTACACCTTC. Its protein is CASSHRTGRYYGYTF.